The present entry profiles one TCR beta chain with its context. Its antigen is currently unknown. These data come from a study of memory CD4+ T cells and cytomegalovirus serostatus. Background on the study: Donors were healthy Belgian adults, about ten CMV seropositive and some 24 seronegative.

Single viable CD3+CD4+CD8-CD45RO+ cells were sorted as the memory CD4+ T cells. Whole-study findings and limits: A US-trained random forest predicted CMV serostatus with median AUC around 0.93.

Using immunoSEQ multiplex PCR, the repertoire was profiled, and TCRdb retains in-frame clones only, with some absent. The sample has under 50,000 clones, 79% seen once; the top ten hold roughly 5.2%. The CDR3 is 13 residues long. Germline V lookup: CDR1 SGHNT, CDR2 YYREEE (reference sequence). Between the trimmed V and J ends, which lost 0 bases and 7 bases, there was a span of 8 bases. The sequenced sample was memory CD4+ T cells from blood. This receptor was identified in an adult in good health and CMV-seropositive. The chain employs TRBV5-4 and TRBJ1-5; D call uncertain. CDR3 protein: CASSLGREQPQHF. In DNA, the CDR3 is TGTGCCAGCAGCTTGGGAAGGGAGCAGCCCCAGCATTTT.